This TCR beta chain was found in a study of T cell responses to AZD1222 COVID-19 vaccine. Some clones are missing from TCRdb's copy, which holds only in-frame ones; the method was immunoSEQ multiplex PCR. Of approximately 110,000 clones in the sample, approximately 85% were seen once. Trimming pared 7 bases from V and 5 bases from J, leaving 14 bases between. The CDR3 runs to 13 residues. Regarding the study as a whole: Possibly, clonal diversity was underestimated; donors were largely white British and included more females. Every sample of the repertoires postdated the peak T cell response. Following two doses of AZD1222, Spike-specific TCR breadth and depth rose.

Details on this clone: Its matching antigen is unknown.

The TCR originated in an adult in good health. This chain uses TRBV12-3 or TRBV12-4 with TRBJ2-5; D perhaps matches TRBD2 (6 bases). Material: peripheral blood, obtained on day 0 of AZD1222 vaccination. The CDR3 here is CASTRRAWETQYF. CDR3 sequence (DNA): TGTGCCAGCACTAGGAGGGCTTGGGAGACCCAGTACTTC.